This TCR beta chain was retrieved from a study of T-cell reconstitution after alpha-beta-depleted transplantation in children. Study-wide points: By about two months after transplant, alpha-beta T cells reportedly arose from several hundred graft clones that had expanded. T-cell numbers and diversity, one year after transplant, stemmed largely from T cells that were newly produced.

Unique molecular identifiers were used to barcode this TCRbeta library. TCRdb used MiXCR to reprocess the PCR reads, holding one entry per CDR3 protein. The sample yields 600,000 or so distinct CDR3 sequences, approximately 22% seen once. Turning to this clonotype: Its specificity is unknown.

V gave up 5 bases and J gave up 5 bases; unmatched junction bases: 12. CDR3 length: 16 residues. CDR1 is SGHVS and CDR2 is FNYEAQ in the germline V gene. This sequence joins TRBV7-6 and TRBJ2-7; TRBD2 matches 10 bases. The TCR comes from a boy under two years old who had a stem cell transplant for acute myeloid leukemia, so the T cells may come from the graft donor. This specimen was PBMCs, mostly from graft donor cells, taken 360 days after TCRalphabeta/CD19-depleted stem cell transplant. The CDR3 nucleotides are TGTGCCAGCAGCGTAAGAGCGGGGGGGCTGGTCCACGAGCAGTACTTC. This gives the protein CASSVRAGGLVHEQYF.